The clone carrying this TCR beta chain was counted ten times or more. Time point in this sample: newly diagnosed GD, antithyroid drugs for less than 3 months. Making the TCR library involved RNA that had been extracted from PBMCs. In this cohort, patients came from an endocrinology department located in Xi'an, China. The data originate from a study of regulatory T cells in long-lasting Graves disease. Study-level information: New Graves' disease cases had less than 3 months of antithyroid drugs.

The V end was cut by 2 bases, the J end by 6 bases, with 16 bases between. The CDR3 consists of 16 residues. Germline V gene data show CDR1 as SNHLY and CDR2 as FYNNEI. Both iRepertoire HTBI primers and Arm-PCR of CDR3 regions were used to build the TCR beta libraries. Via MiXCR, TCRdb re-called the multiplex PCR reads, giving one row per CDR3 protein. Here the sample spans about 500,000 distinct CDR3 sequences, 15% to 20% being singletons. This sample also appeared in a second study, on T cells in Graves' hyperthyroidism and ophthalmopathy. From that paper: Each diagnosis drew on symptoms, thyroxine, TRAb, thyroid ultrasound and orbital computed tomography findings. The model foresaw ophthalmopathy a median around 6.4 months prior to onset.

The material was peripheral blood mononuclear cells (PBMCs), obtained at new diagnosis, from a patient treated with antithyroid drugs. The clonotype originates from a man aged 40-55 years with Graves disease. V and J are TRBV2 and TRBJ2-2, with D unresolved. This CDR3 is CASSESVWVSAGELFF. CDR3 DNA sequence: TGTGCCAGCAGTGAATCAGTTTGGGTGTCTGCCGGGGAGCTGTTTTTT.